The T cell receptor (beta chain) described here comes from a study of T cells after yellow fever vaccination. Germline CDR1 reads DFQATT; CDR2 reads SNEGSKA (reference sequence). The junction had 8 bases not matched to a gene; V was cut back by 6 bases and J by 4 bases. This CDR3 is built from 14 residues. A 5'RACE template-switching step, the method used to make TCR cDNA, added a universal primer site and UMIs. Via MiXCR, TCRdb re-called the 5' RACE reads, giving one row per CDR3 protein. The data show 150,000 to 200,000 distinct CDR3 sequences, around 9.7% seen once. This clonotype was detected only a few times.

The source material was CD8+ T cells sorted from PBMCs, sampled 45 days after the yellow fever booster vaccination. This TCR derives from a man aged 18 to 30 who received the YFV17D yellow fever vaccine. The rearrangement links TRBV20-1 to TRBJ2-3; 9 bases agree with TRBD2. The chain's CDR3 is CSAPGSGGPDTQYF. CDR3 in DNA: TGCAGTGCCCCAGGTAGCGGGGGACCAGATACGCAGTATTTT.